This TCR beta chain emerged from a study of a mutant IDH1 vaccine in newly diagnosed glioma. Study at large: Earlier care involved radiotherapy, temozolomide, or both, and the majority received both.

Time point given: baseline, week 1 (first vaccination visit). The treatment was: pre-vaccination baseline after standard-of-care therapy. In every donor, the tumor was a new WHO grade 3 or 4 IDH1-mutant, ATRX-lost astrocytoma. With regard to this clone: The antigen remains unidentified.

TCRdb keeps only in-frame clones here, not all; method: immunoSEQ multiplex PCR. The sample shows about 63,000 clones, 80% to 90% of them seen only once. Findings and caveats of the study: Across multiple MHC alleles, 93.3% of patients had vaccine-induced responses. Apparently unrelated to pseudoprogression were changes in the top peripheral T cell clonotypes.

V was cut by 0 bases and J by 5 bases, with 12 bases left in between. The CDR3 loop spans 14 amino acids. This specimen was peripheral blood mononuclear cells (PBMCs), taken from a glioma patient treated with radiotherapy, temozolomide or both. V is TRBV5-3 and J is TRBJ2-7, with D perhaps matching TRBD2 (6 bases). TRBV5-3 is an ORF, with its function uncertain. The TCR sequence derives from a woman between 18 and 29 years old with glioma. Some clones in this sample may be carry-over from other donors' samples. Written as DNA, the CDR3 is TGTGCCAGAAGCTTGGGACTAGGCCCCCACGAGCAGTACTTC. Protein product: CARSLGLGPHEQYF.